The entry below describes one TCR beta chain. Participant-reported clinical history was the basis for cohort assignment. Generated by immunoSEQ multiplex PCR, the TCRdb table keeps only in-frame clones and is missing some. This table holds 250,000 to 300,000 clones, 90% to 95% found once. The CDR3 contains 15 residues. The V end was cut by 0 bases, the J end by 5 bases, with 10 bases between. The germline V gene has CDR1 LNHDA and CDR2 SQIVND (reference sequence). The sample comes from a study of blood T cell repertoires in COVID-19. This receptor was taken from a human donor in a cohort exposed to, infected with or recovered from COVID-19 (not recorded which). The donor label of this sample is uncertain. The sample comprised PBMCs or T cells enriched from blood (not recorded which). The chain combines TRBV19 with TRBJ1-4; D is perhaps TRBD1 (5 bases). This chain's CDR3 is CASSIEGLTNEKLFF. The CDR3 bases are TGTGCCAGTAGTATAGAGGGGCTGACCAATGAAAAACTGTTTTTT.